Presented here are 15 T cell receptor beta chains from one specimen sequenced in a study of blood T cell repertoires in COVID-19 (dated by TCRdb to about 2020). The library came from the immunoSEQ multiplex PCR assay. TCRdb re-hosts the immuneACCESS table, in-frame sequences only. Its copies lack some clones; in the studies checked, an unresolved V gene accounts for under half of them, and the cause for the rest is not known. The sample table holds 54,000 or so clones, of which over 75% were seen once. The ten largest clonotypes hold 3% to 3.5% of the sample. Sequencing used peripheral blood. All receptors derive from a human donor in a cohort sampled during active COVID-19.

This rearrangement joins TRBV7-2 to TRBJ2-5; D perhaps matches TRBD1 (6 bases). V was trimmed by 5 bases and J by 5 bases, leaving 15 bases between them. Germline V gene lookup returns CDR1 SGHTA and CDR2 FQGNSA. The CDR3 runs to 14 residues. CDR3 sequence (DNA): TGTGCCAGCAGCCCGGGGACATGGGGCGAGACCCAGTACTTC. It encodes CASSPGTWGETQYF.

The chain joins TRBV18 to TRBJ2-1; tentatively, D is TRBD1 (6 bases). Deletions cut 2 bases from V and 8 bases from J, with 16 bases between. Germline V CDR1 and CDR2: KGHSH, LQKENI. The CDR3 sequence is 15 residues long. The CDR3 coding sequence is TGTGCCAGCTCACCAGCGTCAGGGGTACGAGATGAGCAGTTCTTC. Translating it yields CASSPASGVRDEQFF.

V is TRBV5-1 and J is TRBJ2-7; D is perhaps TRBD1 (5 bases). This CDR3 region has 14 residues. The germline V gene has CDR1 SGHRS and CDR2 YFSETQ. Trimming removed 0 bases from V and 0 bases from J, with 7 bases in between. CDR3 region: CASSLGDSSYEQYF. The CDR3 DNA follows: TGCGCCAGCAGCTTGGGAGACAGCTCCTACGAGCAGTACTTC.

The chain links TRBV6-5 to TRBJ2-2, with D perhaps matching TRBD2 (5 bases). From germline, CDR1 is MNHEY and CDR2 SVGAGI. Trimming left V 2 bases short and J 4 bases short, with 11 bases between. This CDR3 is 15 amino acids long. The CDR3 here is CASSYTQRITGELFF. CDR3 nucleotides: TGTGCCAGCAGTTACACCCAGCGGATCACCGGGGAGCTGTTTTTT.

The chain employs TRBV19 and TRBJ2-2; TRBD1 matches at 7 bases. The germline CDR1 and CDR2 sequences are LNHDA and SQIVND (reference sequence). The J segment lost 1 base and the V segment lost 4 bases, leaving 3 bases of the junction unmatched. The CDR3 runs 15 residues. CDR3 amino acids: CASSTTGVNTGELFF. CDR3 nucleotides: TGTGCCAGTAGTACTACAGGGGTGAACACCGGGGAGCTGTTTTTT. Combining the CDR3 with reference TRBV19 and TRBJ2-2 gives the whole variable domain DGGITQSPKYLFRKEGQNVTLSCEQNLNHDAMYWYRQDPGQGLRLIYYSQIVNDFQKGDIAEGYSVSREKKESFPLTVTSAQKNPTAFYLCASSTTGVNTGELFFGEGSRLTVL.

The rearrangement links TRBV5-1 to TRBJ2-3; 11 nucleotides align to TRBD1. There are 15 residues in the CDR3. The V segment lost 3 bases and the J segment 5 bases; nucleotides outside the gene matches: 5. The V gene's germline CDR1 is SGHRS and CDR2 YFSETQ. The CDR3 nucleotides are TGCGCCAGCAGCTGGACAGGGGGCTTAGGAGATACGCAGTATTTT. Its protein is CASSWTGGLGDTQYF. The full variable domain, completed using reference TRBV5-1 and TRBJ2-3, is KAGVTQTPRYLIKTRGQQVTLSCSPISGHRSVSWYQQTPGQGLQFLFEYFSETQRNKGNFPGRFSGRQFSNSRSEMNVSTLELGDSALYLCASSWTGGLGDTQYFGPGTRLTVL.

This chain connects TRBV18 to TRBJ2-5; unclear D gene. The germline V and J ends were trimmed by 2 bases and 2 bases, with 12 bases remaining between them. The CDR3 has 15 residues. CDR1 is KGHSH, CDR2 LQKENI, per germline. DNA for the CDR3: TGTGCCAGCTCACCAAACCACAACCCGCAAGAGACCCAGTACTTC. This sequence encodes CASSPNHNPQETQYF.

V usage is TRBV2 and J usage is TRBJ1-2, with D tentatively TRBD1 (6 bases). The V and J ends lost 6 bases and 8 bases respectively, with 13 bases between them. The germline CDR1 and CDR2 sequences are SNHLY and FYNNEI. The length of the CDR3 is 12 residues. Here the CDR3 reads CASRTTGTGYTF. The CDR3 coding sequence is TGTGCCAGCAGAACGACAGGTACGGGCTACACCTTC.

V gene TRBV19 combines with J gene TRBJ2-3, with a possible D match to TRBD1 (5 bases). This CDR3 spans 15 amino acids. Between the trimmed V and J ends, which lost 5 bases and 2 bases, there was a span of 14 bases. Germline V gene sequence: CDR1 LNHDA, CDR2 SQIVND (reference sequence). CDR3 loop: CASSARQRNTDTQYF. Here the CDR3 DNA reads TGTGCCAGTAGTGCGCGACAGAGAAACACAGATACGCAGTATTTT.

The chain is built from TRBV7-3 and TRBJ2-1; D remains unclear. With 5 bases removed from V and 0 bases from J, the gap between germline ends came to 8 bases. The CDR3 extends over 14 amino acids. CDR1 is SGHTA, CDR2 FQGTGA, per germline. CDR3 residues: CASSPGNSYNEQFF. The CDR3 DNA follows: TGTGCCAGCAGCCCAGGAAACTCCTACAATGAGCAGTTCTTC.

The rearrangement uses TRBV7-8 and TRBJ1-4, with D possibly TRBD1 on 5 matching bases. V gave up 1 base and J gave up 4 bases, with 16 bases separating them. Per the germline V gene, CDR1 is SGHVS and CDR2 is FQNEAQ. CDR3 size: 17 residues. Written as DNA, the CDR3 is TGTGCCAGCAGCTTAGAGTGGACACCCGCCGATAATGAAAAACTGTTTTTT. Translating gives CASSLEWTPADNEKLFF.

The CDR3 bases are TGTGCCACCAGTGATGGCACTAGCGGGAGGGCCGAGTTGAACACCGGGGAGCTGTTTTTT. Protein sequence: CATSDGTSGRAELNTGELFF. The chain joins TRBV24-1 to TRBJ2-2, with 13 bases fitting TRBD2. The CDR3 contains 20 residues. After removal of 3 bases from V and 1 base from J, the junction contained 10 bases not matched to a gene. CDR1 is KGHDR, CDR2 SFDVKD, per germline.

The chain employs TRBV7-6 and TRBJ1-3; 9 positions match TRBD1. Germline V gene lookup returns CDR1 SGHVS and CDR2 FNYEAQ. V dropped 1 base and J dropped 8; count of bases not matched to a gene: 15. The CDR3 spans 18 residues. This CDR3 is CASSLGFGQGTSRDTIYF. The CDR3 DNA is TGTGCCAGCAGCTTAGGGTTCGGACAGGGGACAAGTAGGGACACCATATATTTT.

The table lists this clone with a count of one. The rearrangement uses TRBV6-5 and TRBJ1-1, with TRBD1 identical over 10 bases. The germline CDR1 and CDR2 sequences are MNHEY and SVGAGI. Germline trimming cut 7 bases from V and 6 bases from J; bases unmatched to any gene: 11. There are 15 residues in the CDR3. The CDR3 protein is CASTSSGTGDPEAFF. CDR3 DNA sequence: TGTGCCAGCACCTCCAGTGGGACAGGGGACCCTGAAGCTTTCTTT.

The chain employs TRBV4-2 and TRBJ2-1; D is ambiguous. The germline V gene encodes CDR1 LGHNA and CDR2 YNFKEQ. This CDR3 spans 15 amino acids. Trimming cost V 3 bases and J 1 base, with 10 bases left between them. CDR3 sequence (DNA): TGTGCCAGCAGCCATAGTCTTAGTTCCTACAATGAGCAGTTCTTC. Its protein product is CASSHSLSSYNEQFF.